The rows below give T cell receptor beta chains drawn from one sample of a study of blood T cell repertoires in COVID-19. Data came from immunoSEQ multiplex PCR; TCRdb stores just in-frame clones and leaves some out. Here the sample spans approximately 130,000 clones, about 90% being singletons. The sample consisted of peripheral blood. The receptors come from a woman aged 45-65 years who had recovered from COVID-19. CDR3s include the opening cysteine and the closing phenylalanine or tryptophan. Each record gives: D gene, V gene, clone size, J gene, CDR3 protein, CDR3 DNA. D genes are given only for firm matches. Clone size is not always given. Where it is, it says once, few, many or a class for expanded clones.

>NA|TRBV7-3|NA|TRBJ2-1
CASSLSLPSASSYNEQFF
TGTGCCAGCAGCTTATCCCTTCCTAGCGCCAGCTCCTACAATGAGCAGTTCTTC
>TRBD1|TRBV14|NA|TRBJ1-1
CASSPQGPGRNTEAFF
TGTGCCAGCAGCCCACAGGGGCCCGGACGGAACACTGAAGCTTTCTTT
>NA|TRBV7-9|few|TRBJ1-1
CASTNSPGVTEAFF
TGTGCCAGCACCAACTCACCAGGGGTCACTGAAGCTTTCTTT
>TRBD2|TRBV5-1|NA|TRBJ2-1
CASRWTSGNNEQFF
TGCGCCAGCAGGTGGACTAGCGGAAACAATGAGCAGTTCTTC
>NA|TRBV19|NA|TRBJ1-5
CASSYSNQPQHF
TGTGCCAGTAGCTATAGCAATCAGCCCCAGCATTTT
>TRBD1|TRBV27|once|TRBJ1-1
CASSWGTGHTEAFF
TGTGCCAGCAGTTGGGGGACAGGGCATACTGAAGCTTTCTTT
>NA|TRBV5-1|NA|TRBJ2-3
CASSFRPRVASTDTQYF
TGCGCCAGCAGCTTCCGACCGCGGGTAGCTAGCACAGATACGCAGTATTTT
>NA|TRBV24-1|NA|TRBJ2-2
CATSDPSRGTRANTGELFF
TGTGCCACCAGCGACCCTTCGAGGGGGACACGCGCGAACACCGGGGAGCTGTTTTTT
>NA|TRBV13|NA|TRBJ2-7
CASSHMDAGEGGYEQYF
TGTGCCAGCAGCCACATGGATGCGGGGGAGGGGGGCTACGAGCAGTACTTC
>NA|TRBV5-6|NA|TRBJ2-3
CASNLGPPGRDTQYF
TGTGCCAGCAACTTAGGACCTCCGGGGAGAGATACGCAGTATTTT
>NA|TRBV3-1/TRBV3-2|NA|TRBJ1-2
CASSQVPSRGYTF
TGTGCCAGCAGCCAAGTCCCATCCAGGGGCTACACCTTC
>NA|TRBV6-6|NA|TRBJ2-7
CASSYSAGSSYEQYF
TGTGCCAGCAGTTACTCGGCCGGGTCCTCCTACGAGCAGTACTTC
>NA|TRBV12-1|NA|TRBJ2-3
CASSFGPLLAGNTDTQYF
TGTGCCAGCAGTTTTGGACCCCTGTTAGCGGGGAACACAGATACGCAGTATTTT
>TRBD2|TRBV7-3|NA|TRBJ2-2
CASSPTSGRALAGELFF
TGTGCCAGCAGCCCAACTAGCGGGAGGGCCCTGGCCGGGGAGCTGTTTTTT
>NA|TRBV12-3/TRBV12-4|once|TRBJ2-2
CASRPTGTGELFF
TGTGCCAGCAGACCGACTGGAACCGGGGAGCTGTTTTTT
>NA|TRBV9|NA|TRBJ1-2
CASSPLMGSNYGYTF
TGTGCCAGCAGCCCCCTAATGGGCAGTAACTATGGCTACACCTTC
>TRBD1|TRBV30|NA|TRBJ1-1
CAWSVRGQGIIEAFF
TGTGCCTGGAGTGTACGGGGACAGGGGATTATTGAAGCTTTCTTT
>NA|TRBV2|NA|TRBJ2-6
CASSTLGGGANVLTF
TGTGCCAGCAGTACCCTAGGGGGTGGGGCCAACGTCCTGACTTTC
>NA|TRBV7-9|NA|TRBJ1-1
CASSLVGENTEAFF
TGTGCCAGCAGCTTAGTGGGAGAAAACACTGAAGCTTTCTTT
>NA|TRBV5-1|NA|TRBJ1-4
CASSFGGWDEKLFF
TGCGCCAGCAGCTTCGGGGGGTGGGATGAAAAACTGTTTTTT
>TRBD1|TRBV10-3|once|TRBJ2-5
CAISRYRGLQETQYF
TGTGCCATCAGTCGATACAGGGGGCTCCAAGAGACCCAGTACTTC